This T cell receptor beta chain was obtained from a study of shared clonotypes between healthy human individuals. Study-wide results and limits: Even with large depth, rarefaction showed that sorted-subset sequencing was incomplete. Across a handful of donors, naive CD4 shared 5% to 6.5%, naive CD8 3% to 3.5%, memory CD4 more than 2%, memory CD8 roughly 0.37%.

Comment on this clone: Its antigen is unknown.

Germline trimming cut 1 base from V and 4 bases from J; bases unmatched to any gene: 5. Looked up from germline, CDR1 is MNHEY and CDR2 is SVGAGI. This CDR3 is 15 amino acids long. Deep level was the assay's run setting. The genomic DNA of each subset was split evenly across several immunoSEQ plates. Profiled with immunoSEQ multiplex PCR; TCRdb holds only in-frame clones, not every one. The table shows fewer than 2.5 million clones, with 80% to 95% occurring only once. The TCR sequence derives from a man in his late teens or twenties in good health. Some clones in this sample may be carry-over from other donors' samples. The sample was naive CD4+ T cells from PBMCs. Subset specified: CD45RA+ positively selected. The genes are TRBV6-5 and TRBJ2-7, with 9 nucleotides matching TRBD2. The CDR3 loop reads CASSYWAGGPYEQYF. The CDR3 DNA sequence: TGTGCCAGCAGTTACTGGGCGGGAGGGCCTTACGAGCAGTACTTC.